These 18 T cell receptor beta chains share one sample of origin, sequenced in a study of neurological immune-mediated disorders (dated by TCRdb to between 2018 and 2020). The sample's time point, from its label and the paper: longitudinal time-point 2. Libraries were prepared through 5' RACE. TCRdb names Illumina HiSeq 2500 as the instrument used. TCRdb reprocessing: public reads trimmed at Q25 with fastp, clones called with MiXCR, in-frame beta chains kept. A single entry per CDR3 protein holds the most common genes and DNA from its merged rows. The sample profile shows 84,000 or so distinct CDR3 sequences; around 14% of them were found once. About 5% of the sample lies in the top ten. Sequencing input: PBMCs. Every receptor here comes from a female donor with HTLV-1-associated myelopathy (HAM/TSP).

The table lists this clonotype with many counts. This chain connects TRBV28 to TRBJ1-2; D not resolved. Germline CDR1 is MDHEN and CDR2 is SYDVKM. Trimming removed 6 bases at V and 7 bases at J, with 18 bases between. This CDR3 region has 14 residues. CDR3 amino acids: CASSQRSPRSGYTF. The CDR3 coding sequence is TGTGCCAGCAGCCAACGGTCTCCACGGTCTGGCTACACCTTC.

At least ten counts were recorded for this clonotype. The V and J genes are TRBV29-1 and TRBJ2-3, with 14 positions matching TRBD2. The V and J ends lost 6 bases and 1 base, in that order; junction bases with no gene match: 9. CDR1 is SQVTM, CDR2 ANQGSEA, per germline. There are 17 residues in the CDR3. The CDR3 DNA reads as TGCAGCGTGGCCGGGACTAGCGGGAGTTCGGGCACAGATACGCAGTATTTT. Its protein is CSVAGTSGSSGTDTQYF.

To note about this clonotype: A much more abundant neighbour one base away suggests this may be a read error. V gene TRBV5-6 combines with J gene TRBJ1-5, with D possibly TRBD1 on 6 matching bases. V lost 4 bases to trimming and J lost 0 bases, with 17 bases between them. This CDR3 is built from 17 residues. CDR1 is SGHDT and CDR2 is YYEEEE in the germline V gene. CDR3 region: CASSGGSGAASNQPQHF. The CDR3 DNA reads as TGTGCCAGCAGCGGGGGGTCGGGGGCGGCTAGCAATCAGCCCCAGCATTTT.

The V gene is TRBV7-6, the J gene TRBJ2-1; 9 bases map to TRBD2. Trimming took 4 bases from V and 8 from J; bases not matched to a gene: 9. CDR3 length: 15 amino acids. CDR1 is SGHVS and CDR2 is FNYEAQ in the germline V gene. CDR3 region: CASSSAGGGWDEQFF. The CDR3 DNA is TGTGCCAGCAGCTCTGCGGGGGGGGGCTGGGATGAGCAGTTCTTC.

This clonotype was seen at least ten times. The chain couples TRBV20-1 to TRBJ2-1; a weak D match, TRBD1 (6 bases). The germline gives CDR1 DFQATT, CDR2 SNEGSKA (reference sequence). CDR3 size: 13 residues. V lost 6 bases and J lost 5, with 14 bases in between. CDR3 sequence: CSASRTVNNEQFF. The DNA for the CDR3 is TGCAGTGCGTCCCGGACAGTAAACAATGAGCAGTTCTTC.

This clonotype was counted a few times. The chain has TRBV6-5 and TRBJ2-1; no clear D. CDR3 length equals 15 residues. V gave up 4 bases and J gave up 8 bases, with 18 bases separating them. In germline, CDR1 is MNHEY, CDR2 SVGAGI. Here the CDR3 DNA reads TGTGCCAGCAGTTCTTGGACGGCCTTACGGGATGAGCAGTTCTTC. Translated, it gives CASSSWTALRDEQFF.

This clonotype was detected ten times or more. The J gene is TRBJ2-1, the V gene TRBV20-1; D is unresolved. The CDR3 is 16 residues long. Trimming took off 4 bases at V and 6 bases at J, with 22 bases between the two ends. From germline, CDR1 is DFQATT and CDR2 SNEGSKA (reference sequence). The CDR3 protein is CSAIPPLITKGNEQFF. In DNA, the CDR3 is TGCAGTGCTATCCCTCCCCTCATCACCAAGGGCAATGAGCAGTTCTTC.

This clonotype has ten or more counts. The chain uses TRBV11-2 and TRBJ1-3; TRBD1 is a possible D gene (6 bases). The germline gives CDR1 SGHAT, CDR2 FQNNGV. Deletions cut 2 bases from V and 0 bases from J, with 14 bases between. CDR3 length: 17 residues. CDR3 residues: CASSLRGQNYSGNTIYF. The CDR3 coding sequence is TGTGCCAGCAGCTTACGGGGGCAAAATTACTCTGGAAACACCATATATTTT.

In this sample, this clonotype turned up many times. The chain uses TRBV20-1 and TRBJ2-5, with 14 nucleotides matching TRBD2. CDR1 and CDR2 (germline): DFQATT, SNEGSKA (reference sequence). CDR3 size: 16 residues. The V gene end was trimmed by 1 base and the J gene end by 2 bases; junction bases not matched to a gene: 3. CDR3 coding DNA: TGCAGTGCTAGAGTAGGGACTAGCGGGGGACAAGAGACCCAGTACTTC. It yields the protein CSARVGTSGGQETQYF.

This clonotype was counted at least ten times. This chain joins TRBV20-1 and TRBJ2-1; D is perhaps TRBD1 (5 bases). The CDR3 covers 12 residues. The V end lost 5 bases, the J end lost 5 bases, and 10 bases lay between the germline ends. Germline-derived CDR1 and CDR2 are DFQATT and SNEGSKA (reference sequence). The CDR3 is CSAHRQNNEQFF. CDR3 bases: TGCAGTGCTCATAGACAGAACAATGAGCAGTTCTTC.

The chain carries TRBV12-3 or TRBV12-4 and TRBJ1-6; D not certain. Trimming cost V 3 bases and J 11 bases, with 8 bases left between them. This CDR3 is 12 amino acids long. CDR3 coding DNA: TGTGCCAGCAGTTTGTGGGAACCACCCCTCCACTTT. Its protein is CASSLWEPPLHF.

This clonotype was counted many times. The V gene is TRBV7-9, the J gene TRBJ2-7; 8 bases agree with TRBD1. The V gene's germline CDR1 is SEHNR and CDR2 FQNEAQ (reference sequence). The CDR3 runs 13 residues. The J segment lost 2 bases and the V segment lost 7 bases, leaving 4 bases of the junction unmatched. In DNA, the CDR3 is TGTGCCAGCATTCGGGACAGGACCTACGAGCAGTACTTC. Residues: CASIRDRTYEQYF.

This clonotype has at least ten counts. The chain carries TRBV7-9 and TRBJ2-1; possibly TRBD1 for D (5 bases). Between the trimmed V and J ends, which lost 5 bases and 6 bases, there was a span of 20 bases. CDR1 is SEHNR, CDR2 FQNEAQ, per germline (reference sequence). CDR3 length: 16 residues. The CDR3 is CASSPLGHPSSNEQFF. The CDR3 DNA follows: TGTGCCAGCAGCCCATTGGGGCACCCCTCTAGCAATGAGCAGTTCTTC. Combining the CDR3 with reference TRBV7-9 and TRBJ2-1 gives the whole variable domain DTGVSQNPRHKITKRGQNVTFRCDPISEHNRLYWYRQTLGQGPEFLTYFQNEAQLEKSRLLSDRFSAERPKGSFSTLEIQRTEQGDSAMYLCASSPLGHPSSNEQFFGPGTRLTVL.

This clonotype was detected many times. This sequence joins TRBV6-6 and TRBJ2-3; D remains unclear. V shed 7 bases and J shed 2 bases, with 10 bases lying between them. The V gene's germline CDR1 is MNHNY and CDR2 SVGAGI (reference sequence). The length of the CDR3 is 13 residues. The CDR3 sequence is CASTQAYTDTQYF. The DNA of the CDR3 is TGTGCCAGCACTCAGGCATACACAGATACGCAGTATTTT.

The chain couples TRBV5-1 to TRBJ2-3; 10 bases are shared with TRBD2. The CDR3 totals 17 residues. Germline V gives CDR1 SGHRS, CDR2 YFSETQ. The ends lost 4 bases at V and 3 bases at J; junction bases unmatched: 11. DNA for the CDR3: TGCGCCAGCAGCCCTACCGGACTAGCGGCTTTTACAGATACGCAGTATTTT. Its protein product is CASSPTGLAAFTDTQYF. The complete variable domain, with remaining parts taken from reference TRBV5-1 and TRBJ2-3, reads KAGVTQTPRYLIKTRGQQVTLSCSPISGHRSVSWYQQTPGQGLQFLFEYFSETQRNKGNFPGRFSGRQFSNSRSEMNVSTLELGDSALYLCASSPTGLAAFTDTQYFGPGTRLTVL.

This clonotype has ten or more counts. This CDR3 is CASSVQLAGGDEQFF. CDR3 sequence (DNA): TGTGCCAGCAGCGTACAACTAGCGGGGGGGGATGAGCAGTTCTTC. The rearrangement links TRBV9 to TRBJ2-1; TRBD2 matches 13 bases. The V and J ends lost 1 base and 8 bases, in that order; junction bases with no gene match: 3. The CDR3 extends over 15 amino acids. CDR1 is SGDLS, CDR2 YYNGEE, per germline.

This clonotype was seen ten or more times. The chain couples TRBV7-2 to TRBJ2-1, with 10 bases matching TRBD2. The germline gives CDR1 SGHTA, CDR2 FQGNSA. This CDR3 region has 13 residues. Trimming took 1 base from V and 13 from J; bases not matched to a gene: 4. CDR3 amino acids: CASSLGLAGAQFF. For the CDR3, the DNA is TGTGCCAGCAGCTTAGGTCTAGCGGGGGCTCAGTTCTTC.

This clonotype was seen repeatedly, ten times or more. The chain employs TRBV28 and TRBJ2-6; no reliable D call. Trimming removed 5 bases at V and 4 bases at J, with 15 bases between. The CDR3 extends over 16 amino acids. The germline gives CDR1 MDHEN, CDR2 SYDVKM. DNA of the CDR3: TGTGCCAGCAGTCGACCGGACCTCGGGGGGGCCAACGTCCTGACTTTC. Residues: CASSRPDLGGANVLTF.